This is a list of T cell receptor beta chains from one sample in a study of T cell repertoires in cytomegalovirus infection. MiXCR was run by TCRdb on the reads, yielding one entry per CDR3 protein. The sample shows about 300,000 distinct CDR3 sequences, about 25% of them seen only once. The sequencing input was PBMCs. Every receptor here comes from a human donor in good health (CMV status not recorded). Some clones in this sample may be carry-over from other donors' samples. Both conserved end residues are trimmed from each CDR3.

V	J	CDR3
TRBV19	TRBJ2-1	GSSITGLAENNEQF
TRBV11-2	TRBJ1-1	ASSLERDSEAF
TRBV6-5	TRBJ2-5	ASRGGGGLGQETQY
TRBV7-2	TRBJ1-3	ASSSDSGNTIY
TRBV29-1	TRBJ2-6	SVQRDSPNVLT
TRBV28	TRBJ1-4	ASSFLGFGTNEKLF
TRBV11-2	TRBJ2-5	ASSPGLRPQETQY
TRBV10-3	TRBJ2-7	AIRADEVRKEQY
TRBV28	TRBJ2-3	ASSLVAGLTDTQY
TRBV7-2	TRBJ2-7	ASSFTRGTGGEQY
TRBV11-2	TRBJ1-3	ASSLVTAGGNTIY
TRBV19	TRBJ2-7	ASTRTLSSYEQY
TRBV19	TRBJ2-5	ASRRRLAGRETQY
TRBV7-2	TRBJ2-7	ASSLETFHEQY
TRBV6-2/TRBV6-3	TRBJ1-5	ASSPTGFEAQH
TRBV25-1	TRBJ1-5	ASSESTAGYGNQPQH
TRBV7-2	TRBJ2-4	ASSRTPRLAGGLAKNIQY
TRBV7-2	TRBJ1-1	ASRRDGGTEAF
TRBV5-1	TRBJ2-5	ASSFGQLQETQY
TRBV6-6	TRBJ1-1	AIFTTGNTEAF
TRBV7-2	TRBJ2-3	ASSLYHGRPTDTQY
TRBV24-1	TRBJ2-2	ATSDPREGAGELF
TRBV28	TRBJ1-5	ASSSRKPQH
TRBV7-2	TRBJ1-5	ASSLANQPQH
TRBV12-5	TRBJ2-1	ASGLRQGIYNEQF
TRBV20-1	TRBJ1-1	SAGKDLNEAF
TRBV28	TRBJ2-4	ASSQGGAAKNIQY
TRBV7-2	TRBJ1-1	ASSLNRDLAF
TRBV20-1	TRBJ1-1	SARDLVRSMNTEAF
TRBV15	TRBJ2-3	ATTPREGRNTDTQY
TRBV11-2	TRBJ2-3	ASSLEQSTDTQY
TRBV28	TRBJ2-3	ATERGTSTDTQY
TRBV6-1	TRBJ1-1	ASSEAGQGFGTEAF
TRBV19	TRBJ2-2	ASSLLAANTGELF
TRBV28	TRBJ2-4	ASSLSGTSKNIQY
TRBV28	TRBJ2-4	ASRNRGKNIQY
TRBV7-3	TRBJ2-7	ASSRGQGGAEQY
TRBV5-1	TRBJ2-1	ASSLAGPLYNEQF
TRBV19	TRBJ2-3	ASSMGLSTDTQY
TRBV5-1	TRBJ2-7	ASSRLAESSYEQY
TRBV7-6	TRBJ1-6	ASSLGTGQGVAASPLH
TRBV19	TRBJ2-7	ASNPSGSGNEQY
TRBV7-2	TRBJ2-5	ASSLVYDRPFT
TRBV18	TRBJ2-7	ASSPSGQGSYEQY
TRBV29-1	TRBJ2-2	SVDPSGSSGELF